This T cell receptor (beta chain) is from a study of T cell responses to AZD1222 COVID-19 vaccine. Study in general: Second doses at about 4 or about 12 weeks were pooled. Overall study results and limits: Clonal diversity was possibly underestimated, and the donors were mostly white British, with more females. Spike was spanned by vaccine-associated CD4 TCRs, with dominance at 160-218 and 743-854.

This clone was counted a single time. Its antigen is not identified. Clones were read by immunoSEQ multiplex PCR, and TCRdb kept only the in-frame ones, dropping some. The sample shows roughly 130,000 clones, 75% to 95% of them seen only once. The clonotype comes from an adult in good health. Sequencing used peripheral blood, obtained on day 0 of AZD1222 vaccination.

The CDR3 region has the DNA TGTGCCAGCAGCCAGGGAGCCCCCGGGACAGGGTCGACAGATACGCAGTATTTT. Amino acids: CASSQGAPGTGSTDTQYF. This chain uses TRBV3-1 (or the pseudogene TRBV3-2) with TRBJ2-3, with 9 positions matching TRBD1. This CDR3 spans 18 amino acids. V shed 3 bases and J 3 bases; nucleotides not matched to a gene: 13. Germline CDR1 reads LGHDT; CDR2 reads YNNKEL (reference sequence).